This TCR beta chain was retrieved from a study of prognosis after radiotherapy for stage I lung cancer. Study-wide background: All of the enrolled patients had stage I non-small cell lung cancer, and they joined between April 2018 and 2019. Newly diagnosed primary stage I lung tumors were found in around 14 patients, while oligometastatic NSCLC after surgical resection of the primary tumor was found in about 5.

TCR beta CDR3 was amplified from genomic DNA by two-round multiplex PCR. The authors ran first-round PCR with primers specific to each TRBV and TRBJ gene. From the multiplex PCR reads, TCRdb called clonotypes with MiXCR, one entry per CDR3 protein. The profile shows about 12,000 distinct CDR3 sequences, around 50% of them singletons. The CDR3 loop spans 16 amino acids. Trimming took off 6 bases at V and 4 bases at J, with 18 bases between the two ends. CDR1 MNHNS and CDR2 SASEGT come from the germline V gene. This chain connects TRBV6-1 to TRBJ2-2, with TRBD1 as a possible D gene (5 bases). This TCR was sampled from a donor aged 50 or older with non-small cell lung cancer. The sample in question was PBMCs, obtained before or after stereotactic body radiation therapy (not recorded which). DNA of the CDR3: TGTGCCAGCAGCCGAGAACCTAACACAGGCACCGGGGAGCTGTTTTTT. Amino acid sequence: CASSREPNTGTGELFF.